This entry concerns a single TCR beta chain. cDNA serving as the sequencing template came from extracted, reverse transcribed RNA. Measured with immunoSEQ multiplex PCR; TCRdb has only the in-frame clones, and not every one. There are roughly 40,000 clones in the sample; about nine tenths occur only once, and approximately 17% lies in the top ten. The sample belongs to a study of CD8+ T cells in alopecia areata. The overall study: Scoring treated patients' severity relied on the percentage of scalp area affected.

V shed 1 base, J shed 5 bases, and the junction held 2 bases outside the gene matches. The CDR3 spans 15 residues. Germline loops: CDR1 SEHNR, CDR2 FQNEAQ (reference sequence). Treatment meaning: oral pan-JAK inhibitor, 5-10 mg twice daily. This material consisted of CD8+ T cells sorted from blood, taken at week 24, from a patient treated with tofacitinib. The origin of this receptor is a human donor with alopecia areata. The J gene is TRBJ2-1, the V gene TRBV7-9; the match to TRBD2 covers 10 bases. CDR3 DNA sequence: TGTGCCAGCAGCTTAGTTAGCGGGGGGAACAATGAGCAGTTCTTC. Its protein is CASSLVSGGNNEQFF.